This T cell receptor (beta chain) originates from a study of blood T cell repertoires in COVID-19. TCRdb's copy holds only in-frame clones and misses some; the assay was immunoSEQ multiplex PCR. This sample has hundreds of thousands of clones; around 84% occur once, and the top ten carry about 4.5%. This CDR3 is built from 16 residues. The V end lost 3 bases, the J end lost 4 bases, and 16 bases lay between the germline ends. From germline, CDR1 is LNHDA and CDR2 SQIVND (reference sequence). This TCR derives from a man aged 25-45 years with acute COVID-19. The specimen was PBMCs or T cells enriched from blood (not recorded which). This chain links TRBV19 with TRBJ1-3, with D uncertain. The DNA of the CDR3 is TGTGCCAGTAGTATGGGCGCCGGTGGCGTGGGAAACACCATATATTTT. It codes for CASSMGAGGVGNTIYF.